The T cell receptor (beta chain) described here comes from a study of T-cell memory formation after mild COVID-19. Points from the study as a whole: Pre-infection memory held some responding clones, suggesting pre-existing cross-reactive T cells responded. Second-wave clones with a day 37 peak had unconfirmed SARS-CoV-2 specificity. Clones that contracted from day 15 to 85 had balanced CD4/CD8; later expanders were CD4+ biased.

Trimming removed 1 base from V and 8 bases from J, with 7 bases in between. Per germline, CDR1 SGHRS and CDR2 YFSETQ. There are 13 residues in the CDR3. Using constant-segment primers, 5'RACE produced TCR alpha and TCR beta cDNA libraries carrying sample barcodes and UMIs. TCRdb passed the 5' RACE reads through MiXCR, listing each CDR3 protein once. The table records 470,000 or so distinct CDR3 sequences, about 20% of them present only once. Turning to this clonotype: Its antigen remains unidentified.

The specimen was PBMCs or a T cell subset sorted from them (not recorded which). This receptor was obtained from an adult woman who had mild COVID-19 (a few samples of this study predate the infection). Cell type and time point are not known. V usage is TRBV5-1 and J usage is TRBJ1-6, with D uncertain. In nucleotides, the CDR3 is TGCGCCAGCAGCTTGCAGGCAGATTCACCCCTCCACTTT. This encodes CASSLQADSPLHF.